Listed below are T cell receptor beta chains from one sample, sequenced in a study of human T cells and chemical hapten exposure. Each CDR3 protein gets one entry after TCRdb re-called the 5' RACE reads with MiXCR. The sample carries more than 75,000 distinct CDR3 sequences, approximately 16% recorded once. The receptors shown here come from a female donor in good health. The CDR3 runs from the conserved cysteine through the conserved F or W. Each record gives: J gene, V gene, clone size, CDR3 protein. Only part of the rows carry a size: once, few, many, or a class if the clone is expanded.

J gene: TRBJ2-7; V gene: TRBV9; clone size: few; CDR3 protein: CASSPLASSYEQYF
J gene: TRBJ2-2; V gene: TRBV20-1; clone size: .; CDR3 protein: CSARETGDNTGELFF
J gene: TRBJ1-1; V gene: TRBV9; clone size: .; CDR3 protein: CASSVESGQEAFF
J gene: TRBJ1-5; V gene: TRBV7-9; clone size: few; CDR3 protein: CASSLSTGNQPQHF
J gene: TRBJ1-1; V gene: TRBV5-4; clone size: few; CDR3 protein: CASSLGQENTEAFF
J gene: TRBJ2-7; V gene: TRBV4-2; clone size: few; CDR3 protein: CASSQELQESSYEQYF
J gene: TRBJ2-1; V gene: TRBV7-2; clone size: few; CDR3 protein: CASSLAHRGNEQFF
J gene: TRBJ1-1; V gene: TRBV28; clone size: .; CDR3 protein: CASTGTEAFF
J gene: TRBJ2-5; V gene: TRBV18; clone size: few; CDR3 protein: CASSPSLGRTQETQYF
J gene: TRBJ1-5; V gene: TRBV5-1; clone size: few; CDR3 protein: CASSFPRAYSNQPQHF
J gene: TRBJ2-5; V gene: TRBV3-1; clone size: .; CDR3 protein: CASSQASGGAETQYF
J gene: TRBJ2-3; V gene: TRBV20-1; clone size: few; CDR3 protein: CSAREPMGLSTDTQYF
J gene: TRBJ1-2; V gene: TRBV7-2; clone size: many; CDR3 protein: CASSLATGGGYGYTF
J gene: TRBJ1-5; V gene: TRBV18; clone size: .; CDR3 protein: CASSLLMGSNQPQHF
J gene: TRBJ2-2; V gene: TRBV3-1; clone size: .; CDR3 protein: CASSSRGQGRTGELFF
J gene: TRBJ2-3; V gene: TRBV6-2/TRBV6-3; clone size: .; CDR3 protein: CASSYTSGFTDTQYF
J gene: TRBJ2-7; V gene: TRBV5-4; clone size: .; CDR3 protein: CASSLVSADRAYEQYF
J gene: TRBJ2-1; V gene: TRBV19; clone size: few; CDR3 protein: CASSIGPAGEANEQFF
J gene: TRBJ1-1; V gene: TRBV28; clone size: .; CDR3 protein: CASSATLGTEAFF
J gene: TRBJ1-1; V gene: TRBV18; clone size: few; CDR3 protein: CASRAQGNTEAFF
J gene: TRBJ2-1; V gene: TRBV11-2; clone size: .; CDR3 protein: CASSPGDSNYNEQFF
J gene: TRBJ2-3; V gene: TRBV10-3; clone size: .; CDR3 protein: CAISLTSGGGDTQYF
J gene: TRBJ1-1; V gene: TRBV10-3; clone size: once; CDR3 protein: CATARTEDTEAFF
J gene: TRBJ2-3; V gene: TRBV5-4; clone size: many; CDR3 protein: CASSLGQGADTQYF
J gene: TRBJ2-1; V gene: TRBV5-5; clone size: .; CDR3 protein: CASSIPQGATVEQFF
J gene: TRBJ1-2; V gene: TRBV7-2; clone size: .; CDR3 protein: CASSSGQGANYGYTF
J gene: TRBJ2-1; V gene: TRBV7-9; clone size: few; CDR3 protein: CASSSSGDNEQFF
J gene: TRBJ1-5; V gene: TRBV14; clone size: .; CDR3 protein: CASSQMTDQPQHF
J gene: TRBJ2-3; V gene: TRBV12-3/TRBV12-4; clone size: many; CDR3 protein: CATGEGASTDTQYF
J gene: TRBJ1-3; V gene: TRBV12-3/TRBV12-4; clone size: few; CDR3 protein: CASRRRESGNTIYF
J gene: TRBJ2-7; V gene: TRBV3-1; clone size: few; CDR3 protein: CASSQVYEQYF
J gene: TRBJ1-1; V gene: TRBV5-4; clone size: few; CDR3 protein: CASSLGGGIRDTEAFF
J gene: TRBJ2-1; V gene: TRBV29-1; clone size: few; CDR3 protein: CSVDTGRYNEQFF
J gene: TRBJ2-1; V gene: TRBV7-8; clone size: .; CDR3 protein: CASSSLAGERNEQFF
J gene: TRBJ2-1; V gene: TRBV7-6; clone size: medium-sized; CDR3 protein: CASSPDWEQFF
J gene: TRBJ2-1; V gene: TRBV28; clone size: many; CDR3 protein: CASTARASEPEFF
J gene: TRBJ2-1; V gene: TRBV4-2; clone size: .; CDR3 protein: CASSQEIGLARTYNEQFF
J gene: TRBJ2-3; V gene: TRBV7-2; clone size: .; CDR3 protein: CASTKAGPTDTQYF
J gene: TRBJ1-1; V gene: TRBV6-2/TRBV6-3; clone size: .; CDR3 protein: CASSYSRGNLNTEAFF
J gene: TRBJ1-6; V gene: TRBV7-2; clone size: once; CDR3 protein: CASSPTPNSPLHF
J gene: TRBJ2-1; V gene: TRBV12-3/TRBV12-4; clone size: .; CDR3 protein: CASSVAGAVEQFF
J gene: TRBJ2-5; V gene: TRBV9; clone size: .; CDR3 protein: CASSVGEVETQYF
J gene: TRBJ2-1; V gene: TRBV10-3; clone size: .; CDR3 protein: CAISEMGEQFF
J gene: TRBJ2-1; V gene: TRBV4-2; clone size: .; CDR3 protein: CASSQNLAGGYNEQFF
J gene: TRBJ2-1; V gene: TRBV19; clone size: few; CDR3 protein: CASSRTSGPYNEQFF
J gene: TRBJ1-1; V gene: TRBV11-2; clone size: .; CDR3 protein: CASSLGDIGWGEAFF
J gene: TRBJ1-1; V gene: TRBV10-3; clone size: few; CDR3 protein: CAIGFKMNTEAFF
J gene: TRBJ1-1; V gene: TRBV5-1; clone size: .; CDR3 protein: CASSLGGGDTTEAFF
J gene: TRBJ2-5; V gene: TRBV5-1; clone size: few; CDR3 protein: CASSWDGVPQETQYF
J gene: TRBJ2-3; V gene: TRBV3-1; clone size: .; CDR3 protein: CASSVLVSTDTQYF
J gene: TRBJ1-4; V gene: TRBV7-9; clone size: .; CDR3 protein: CASSLTTGMGGGKLFF
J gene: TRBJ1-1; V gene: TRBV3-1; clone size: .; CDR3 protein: CASSPGEALPNTEAFF
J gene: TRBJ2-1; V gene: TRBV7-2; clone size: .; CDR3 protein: CASSLVGAGVVLTQFF
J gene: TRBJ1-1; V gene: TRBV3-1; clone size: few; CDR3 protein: CASSQDPKVAFF